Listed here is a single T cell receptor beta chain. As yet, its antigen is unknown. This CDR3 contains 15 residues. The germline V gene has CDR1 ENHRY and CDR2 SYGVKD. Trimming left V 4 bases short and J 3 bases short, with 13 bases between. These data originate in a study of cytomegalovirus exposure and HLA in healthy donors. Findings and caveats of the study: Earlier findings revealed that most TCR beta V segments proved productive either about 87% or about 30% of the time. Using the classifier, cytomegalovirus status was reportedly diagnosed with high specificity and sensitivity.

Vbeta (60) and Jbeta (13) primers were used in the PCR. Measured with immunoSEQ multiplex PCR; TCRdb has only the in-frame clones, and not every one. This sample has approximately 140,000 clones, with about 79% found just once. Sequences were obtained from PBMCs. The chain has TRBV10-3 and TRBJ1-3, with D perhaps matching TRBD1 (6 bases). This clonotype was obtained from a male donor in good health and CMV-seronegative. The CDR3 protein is CAISGYGQNGNTIYF. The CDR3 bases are TGTGCCATCAGTGGATATGGACAGAATGGAAACACCATATATTTT.